This TCR beta chain was profiled in a study of blood T cell repertoires in COVID-19. TCRdb's table, derived via immunoSEQ multiplex PCR, lists solely in-frame clones and lacks some. In the table there are 470,000 or so clones, approximately 90% of which are singletons. Trimming shortened V by 2 bases and J by 2 bases, and 8 bases separated the two germline ends. CDR3 length: 14 amino acids. The V gene's germline CDR1 is MNHEY and CDR2 SMNVEV (reference sequence). The TCR originated in a woman under 40 with acute or convalescent COVID-19. The rearrangement links TRBV27 to TRBJ2-3, with a tentative D call TRBD1 (5 bases). The sequenced material came from peripheral blood. The CDR3 nucleotides read TGTGCCAGCAGTTTAAACAGGCCCACAGATACGCAGTATTTT. Its protein is CASSLNRPTDTQYF.